The 25 T cell receptor beta chains below were found in one sample sequenced in a study of blood T cell repertoires in COVID-19. Clones were read by immunoSEQ multiplex PCR, and TCRdb kept only the in-frame ones, dropping some. The sample has approximately 170,000 clones; approximately 84% are singletons. The sample comprised PBMCs or T cells enriched from blood (not recorded which). The receptors were gathered from a woman aged 25 to 39 who had recovered from COVID-19.

The rearrangement uses TRBV28 and TRBJ2-5; D might be TRBD2 (6 bases). Per germline, CDR1 MDHEN and CDR2 SYDVKM. The CDR3 is 14 residues long. V was clipped by 0 bases and J by 6 bases, with 11 bases between them. CDR3 coding DNA: TGTGCCAGCAGTTTATGGTCAGGGAGGAAGACCCAGTACTTC. Translation gives CASSLWSGRKTQYF.

The chain has TRBV25-1 and TRBJ1-1; TRBD1 matches at 8 bases. CDR1 is MGHDK, CDR2 SYGVNS, per germline. The CDR3 contains 14 residues. J gave up 8 bases and V 6 bases, and 11 bases lay outside the gene matches. As DNA, the CDR3 is TGTGCCAGCAGCGATCGACCAGGGGGCGCAGAAGCTTTCTTT. It specifies CASSDRPGGAEAFF.

The chain employs TRBV6-5 and TRBJ1-1, with 7 bases aligning to TRBD1. The CDR3 is 16 amino acids. Germline V gene data show CDR1 as MNHEY and CDR2 as SVGAGI. Losses at the gene ends were 4 bases for V and 1 base for J; bases not matched to a gene: 9. For the CDR3, the DNA is TGTGCCAGCAGTTTTACGCCGGGACAGAAGAACACTGAAGCTTTCTTT. Residues: CASSFTPGQKNTEAFF.

CDR3 protein: CASSASGLAGVNTGELFF. The CDR3 DNA reads as TGTGCCAGCTCAGCATCTGGACTAGCGGGGGTCAACACCGGGGAGCTGTTTTTT. The rearrangement joins TRBV18 to TRBJ2-2; 13 bases line up with TRBD2. This CDR3 is 18 amino acids long. V shed 5 bases and J 2 bases; nucleotides not matched to a gene: 8. Germline V gene data show CDR1 as KGHSH and CDR2 as LQKENI. The full variable domain, rest sourced from reference TRBV18 and TRBJ2-2, is NAGVMQNPRHLVRRRGQEARLRCSPMKGHSHVYWYRQLPEEGLKFMVYLQKENIIDESGMPKERFSAEFPKEGPSILRIQQVVRGDSAAYFCASSASGLAGVNTGELFFGEGSRLTVL.

This chain connects TRBV4-1 to TRBJ1-5, with D possibly matching TRBD1 (5 bases). The CDR3 totals 14 residues. The germline V gene has CDR1 MGHRA and CDR2 YSYEKL. V lost 3 bases and J lost 5, with 11 bases in between. CDR3 in amino acids: CASSQALGDQPQHF. The CDR3 bases are TGCGCCAGCAGCCAGGCCTTAGGGGATCAGCCCCAGCATTTT.

The J gene is TRBJ2-3, the V gene TRBV28; a possible D gene is TRBD1 (6 bases). Trimming removed 5 bases at V and 4 bases at J, with 13 bases between. The CDR3 totals 14 residues. Germline CDR1 reads MDHEN; CDR2 reads SYDVKM. The CDR3 loop reads CASSGDNGADTQYF. CDR3 coding DNA: TGTGCCAGCAGTGGGGACAACGGCGCAGATACGCAGTATTTT.

This clone is a singleton in its sample. The CDR3 DNA is TGTGCCTGGAGTTTACATTATAGCAATCAGCCCCAGCATTTT. It specifies CAWSLHYSNQPQHF. The chain has TRBV30 and TRBJ1-5; no clear D gene. CDR1 and CDR2 from the germline V gene are GTSNPN and SVGIG (reference sequence). Trimming removed 2 bases from V and 0 bases from J, with 8 bases in between. This CDR3 contains 14 residues.

The gene calls are TRBV11-3 and TRBJ2-3, with TRBD1 identical over 9 bases. Germline assignment: CDR1 SGHNT and CDR2 YENEEA. The CDR3 spans 15 residues. V shed 5 bases, J shed 4 bases, and the junction held 7 bases outside the gene matches. The CDR3 nucleotides are TGTGCCAGCAGCAACCGGGACAGGGACCCAGATACGCAGTATTTT. Its protein product is CASSNRDRDPDTQYF.

The chain is built from TRBV5-5 and TRBJ2-2; D may be TRBD2 (5 bases). With 2 bases removed from V and 2 bases from J, the gap between germline ends came to 10 bases. This CDR3 is 15 amino acids long. CDR1 is SGHKS and CDR2 is YYEKEE in the germline V gene (reference sequence). CDR3 coding DNA: TGTGCCAGCAGCTTCAGCGGTTACAACACCGGGGAGCTGTTTTTT. This encodes CASSFSGYNTGELFF.

The gene calls are TRBV28 and TRBJ2-2, with D maybe TRBD2 (5 bases). Germline V lookup: CDR1 MDHEN, CDR2 SYDVKM. Trimming cost V 6 bases and J 2 bases, with 7 bases left between them. The CDR3 is 13 residues long. CDR3 amino acids: CASSGINTGELFF. The CDR3 coding sequence is TGTGCCAGCAGCGGGATTAACACCGGGGAGCTGTTTTTT.

This rearrangement joins TRBV2 to TRBJ1-1; no reliable D call. Germline assignment: CDR1 SNHLY and CDR2 FYNNEI. Trimming shortened V by 5 bases and J by 6 bases, and 19 bases separated the two germline ends. The CDR3 consists of 15 residues. In DNA, the CDR3 is TGTGCCAGCAGTCATATAGGATCCCCGGAGGCTGAAGCTTTCTTT. Amino acids: CASSHIGSPEAEAFF. The full variable domain, completed using reference TRBV2 and TRBJ1-1, is EPEVTQTPSHQVTQMGQEVILRCVPISNHLYFYWYRQILGQKVEFLVSFYNNEISEKSEIFDDQFSVERPDGSNFTLKIRSTKLEDSAMYFCASSHIGSPEAEAFFGQGTRLTVV.

V usage is TRBV7-6 and J usage is TRBJ2-5, with 12 bases identical to TRBD1. With 5 bases clipped from V and 7 bases from J, the junction kept 11 bases outside the gene matches. The CDR3 is made up of 16 amino acids. Germline CDR1 reads SGHVS; CDR2 reads FNYEAQ. The CDR3 here is CASSPRGTGGTGTQYF. The CDR3 DNA follows: TGTGCCAGCAGCCCCCGAGGGACAGGGGGCACAGGGACCCAGTACTTC.

J is TRBJ1-5 and V is TRBV19; no reliable D call. The germline gives CDR1 LNHDA, CDR2 SQIVND (reference sequence). This CDR3 comprises 13 residues. Trimming shortened V by 7 bases and J by 0 bases, and 7 bases separated the two germline ends. DNA for the CDR3: TGTGCCAGTATGCTAAATAGCAATCAGCCCCAGCATTTT. As protein: CASMLNSNQPQHF.

CDR3 amino acids: CASSQRGGTGDEQFF. DNA for the CDR3: TGTGCCAGCAGCCAAAGGGGCGGGACGGGAGATGAGCAGTTCTTC. The chain recombines TRBV11-2 with TRBJ2-1, with D perhaps TRBD2 (6 bases). V lost 5 bases, J lost 8 bases, and 19 bases lay in between. The CDR3 is made up of 15 amino acids. Germline assignment: CDR1 SGHAT and CDR2 FQNNGV.

The rearrangement joins TRBV10-3 to TRBJ2-1; 9 bases map to TRBD1. CDR1 and CDR2 from the germline V gene are ENHRY and SYGVKD. J gave up 7 bases and V 3 bases, and 4 bases lay outside the gene matches. This CDR3 comprises 14 residues. The CDR3 region is CAISENRGLNEQFF. In DNA form, the CDR3 reads TGTGCCATCAGTGAAAACAGGGGGCTGAATGAGCAGTTCTTC.

This clone was counted once. J is TRBJ2-7 and V is TRBV6-5; D not certain. The V and J ends lost 7 bases and 3 bases respectively, with 10 bases between them. Germline V gives CDR1 MNHEY, CDR2 SVGAGI. The CDR3 sequence is 12 residues long. Written as DNA, the CDR3 is TGTGCCAGCACGGTAACGAGCTACGAGCAGTACTTC. It encodes CASTVTSYEQYF.

This clone was seen a single time. This chain connects TRBV6-4 to TRBJ1-2; 9 bases match TRBD1. The CDR3 is 14 residues long. From germline, CDR1 is MRHNA and CDR2 SNTAGT. V trimming: 3 bases; J trimming: 8 bases; junction bases outside the gene matches: 7. CDR3 sequence: CASSDLTGGRGYTF. CDR3 coding DNA: TGTGCCAGCAGTGATTTAACAGGGGGCCGGGGCTACACCTTC.

This clone was observed once. The gene calls are TRBV27 and TRBJ2-1; TRBD2 aligns across 8 bases. The CDR3 has 15 residues. V trimming: 7 bases; J trimming: 3 bases; junction bases outside the gene matches: 8. CDR1 and CDR2 (germline): MNHEY, SMNVEV (reference sequence). Written as DNA, the CDR3 is TGTGCCAGCACTACCCCCGGGACTAGCTACAATGAGCAGTTCTTC. This sequence encodes CASTTPGTSYNEQFF.

V and J are TRBV28 and TRBJ2-2, with a tentative D call TRBD2 (6 bases). Trimming stripped 2 bases from V and 0 bases from J, with 13 bases between. CDR1 and CDR2 from the germline V gene are MDHEN and SYDVKM. The CDR3 is made up of 17 amino acids. Written as DNA, the CDR3 is TGTGCCAGCAGTTTACGGCGGGACTCGGCGAACACCGGGGAGCTGTTTTTT. As protein: CASSLRRDSANTGELFF.

The genes are TRBV7-9 and TRBJ1-2; D is possibly TRBD1 (5 bases). CDR1 SEHNR and CDR2 FQNEAQ come from the germline V gene (reference sequence). CDR3 length equals 14 residues. The V gene lost 5 bases and the J gene lost 1 base, with 11 bases spanning the gap. The chain's CDR3 is CASSPFQGNYGYTF. The CDR3 region has the DNA TGTGCCAGCAGCCCCTTCCAGGGTAACTATGGCTACACCTTC.

The chain has TRBV7-9 and TRBJ2-3; a possible D gene is TRBD2 (6 bases). Germline CDR1 and CDR2: SEHNR and FQNEAQ (reference sequence). The CDR3 has 13 amino acids. The V and J ends lost 5 bases and 6 bases respectively, with 12 bases between them. The CDR3 DNA is TGTGCCAGCAGCCCGAGACTAGAGGATACGCAGTATTTT. The encoded protein is CASSPRLEDTQYF.

The J gene is TRBJ2-7, the V gene TRBV6-5; D might be TRBD2 (6 bases). With 0 bases removed from V and 7 bases from J, the gap between germline ends came to 19 bases. The CDR3 runs to 16 residues. Per germline, CDR1 MNHEY and CDR2 SVGAGI. This CDR3 reads CASSYSGAGGRDEQYV. The CDR3 nucleotides are TGTGCCAGCAGTTACTCGGGAGCGGGTGGCCGGGATGAGCAGTACGTC.

The chain combines TRBV5-1 with TRBJ2-3; the match to TRBD2 covers 10 bases. CDR3 length: 16 residues. Per germline, CDR1 SGHRS and CDR2 YFSETQ. The junction had 4 bases not matched to a gene; V was cut back by 0 bases and J by 3 bases. The CDR3 reads CASSLARGLATDTQYF. The CDR3 bases are TGCGCCAGCAGCTTGGCCAGGGGACTAGCGACAGATACGCAGTATTTT. The complete variable domain, with remaining parts taken from reference TRBV5-1 and TRBJ2-3, reads KAGVTQTPRYLIKTRGQQVTLSCSPISGHRSVSWYQQTPGQGLQFLFEYFSETQRNKGNFPGRFSGRQFSNSRSEMNVSTLELGDSALYLCASSLARGLATDTQYFGPGTRLTVL.

The chain carries TRBV5-3 and TRBJ1-5; D remains ambiguous. TRBV5-3 qualifies as an ORF whose function is uncertain. The CDR3 spans 13 residues. Trimming took 4 bases from V and 2 from J, leaving 7 bases between them. In DNA form, the CDR3 reads TGTGCCAGAAGCCCCTCGGGCAATCAGCCCCAGCATTTT. Its protein is CARSPSGNQPQHF.

The chain is built from TRBV11-2 and TRBJ2-5, with D perhaps TRBD2 (6 bases). In germline, CDR1 is SGHAT, CDR2 FQNNGV. Trimming pared 2 bases from V and 5 bases from J, leaving 12 bases between. CDR3 length equals 14 residues. The CDR3 reads CASSLRPAGETQYF. In DNA, the CDR3 is TGTGCCAGCAGCTTAAGGCCCGCGGGGGAGACCCAGTACTTC.